These 31 T cell receptor beta chains originate from one sample sequenced in a study of glioma-infiltrating T cells (dated by TCRdb to about 2016). Sequenced using an Illumina MiSeq. TCR alpha and beta CDR3 regions were amplified with the iRepertoire nested amplicon-rescue multiplex PCR (arm-PCR) platform from RNA. TCRdb reprocessing: public reads trimmed at Q25 with fastp, clones called with MiXCR, in-frame beta chains kept. When rows share a CDR3 protein, they turn into one entry using the most common DNA and genes. The sample contains approximately 120,000 distinct CDR3 sequences, approximately 25% of them found a single time. The ten largest clonotypes hold roughly 15% of the sample. What was sequenced was glioma tissue, nonneoplastic brain tissue, or PBMCs (not recorded which). These receptors came from a human donor with low-grade glioma or glioblastoma, undergoing nonglioma brain surgery, or in good health (not recorded which).

This clonotype was counted at least ten times. The chain couples TRBV28 to TRBJ2-7, with TRBD1 matching 9 bases. Germline V gene data show CDR1 as MDHEN and CDR2 as SYDVKM. The ends lost 6 bases at V and 1 base at J; junction bases unmatched: 16. The CDR3 has 18 residues. The DNA for the CDR3 is TGTGCCAGCAGCAACCGGGACAGGGTTTTTTCGCCGTCCTACGAGCAGTACTTC. Translated, it gives CASSNRDRVFSPSYEQYF.

This clonotype showed up many times. The chain combines TRBV7-2 with TRBJ2-7, with 10 bases that match TRBD2. V shed 3 bases and J 7 bases; nucleotides not matched to a gene: 9. CDR1 SGHTA and CDR2 FQGNSA come from the germline V gene. There are 15 residues in the CDR3. The CDR3 DNA reads TGTGCCAGCAGCTTCACCGGACTAGCGGTGGGGGAGCAGTACTTC. Translation: CASSFTGLAVGEQYF.

At least ten counts were recorded for this clonotype. The chain carries TRBV14 and TRBJ1-3; D not certain. The germline CDR1 and CDR2 sequences are SGHDN and FVKESK. This CDR3 region has 14 residues. V lost 4 bases, J lost 0 bases, and 7 bases lay in between. The CDR3 here is CASSRTFSGNTIYF. CDR3 nucleotide sequence: TGTGCCAGCAGCCGGACGTTCTCTGGAAACACCATATATTTT. Variable domain in full (rest from reference TRBV14 and TRBJ1-3): EAGVTQFPSHSVIEKGQTVTLRCDPISGHDNLYWYRRVMGKEIKFLLHFVKESKQDESGMPNNRFLAERTGGTYSTLKVQPAELEDSGVYFCASSRTFSGNTIYFGEGSWLTVV.

The V and J genes are TRBV4-1 and TRBJ1-5, with a weak D call TRBD1 (5 bases). The V gene's germline CDR1 is MGHRA and CDR2 YSYEKL. CDR3 size: 15 residues. V lost 0 bases and J 5 bases, leaving 11 bases between the germline ends. The CDR3 region has the DNA TGCGCCAGCAGCCAAGATCAGGGTCCGGATCAGCCCCAGCATTTT. Its translation: CASSQDQGPDQPQHF.

This clonotype was seen repeatedly, ten times or more. The chain links TRBV4-1 to TRBJ1-5; 10 bases line up with TRBD1. Germline CDR1 MGHRA, CDR2 YSYEKL. CDR3 length: 17 amino acids. The trim removed 5 bases at V and 0 bases at J, leaving 7 bases unmatched. DNA for the CDR3: TGCGCCAGCAGCTTGGACAGGGGGACTAATAGCAATCAGCCCCAGCATTTT. This sequence encodes CASSLDRGTNSNQPQHF.

This clonotype came up many times. J is TRBJ2-5 and V is TRBV7-9; D is perhaps TRBD2 (5 bases). Germline assignment: CDR1 SEHNR and CDR2 FQNEAQ (reference sequence). This CDR3 spans 14 amino acids. Trimming shortened V by 0 bases and J by 5 bases, and 10 bases separated the two germline ends. The CDR3 region has the DNA TGTGCCAGCAGCTTAGCGGAGGCTGGTGAGACCCAGTACTTC. Its protein product is CASSLAEAGETQYF.

This clonotype was counted ten times or more. The genes are TRBV4-1 and TRBJ1-2, with a tentative D call TRBD1 (6 bases). This CDR3 has 15 residues. V lost 7 bases and J lost 3, with 18 bases in between. Per germline, CDR1 MGHRA and CDR2 YSYEKL. Written as DNA, the CDR3 is TGCGCCAGCAAAAGCCCCGGGACACGGGACTATGGCTACACCTTC. Translation gives CASKSPGTRDYGYTF.

This clonotype appeared a few times. The chain carries TRBV7-9 and TRBJ2-3; 7 bases match TRBD2. The CDR3 loop spans 15 amino acids. Trimming cost V 5 bases and J 2 bases; bases outside gene matches: 7. The germline V gene encodes CDR1 SEHNR and CDR2 FQNEAQ (reference sequence). In DNA, the CDR3 is TGTGCCAGCAGCCGTGGGACTATATTCACAGATACGCAGTATTTT. This gives the protein CASSRGTIFTDTQYF.

This clonotype appeared a single time. A read error is possible here, since a much larger clone lies one base away. The V and J genes are TRBV4-2 and TRBJ2-7; possibly TRBD1 or TRBD2 for D (5 bases each). The ends were cut back, 0 bases at V and 0 bases at J, with 12 bases in the middle. The CDR3 spans 16 residues. Germline CDR1 and CDR2: LGHNA and YNFKEQ. CDR3 sequence reads: CASSQDGTNSSYEQYF. CDR3 nucleotides: TGTGCCAGCAGCCAAGATGGGACCAATAGCTCCTACGAGCAGTACTTC.

This clonotype was seen ten or more times. The chain uses TRBV7-2 and TRBJ2-7, with 7 positions matching TRBD2. This CDR3 has 14 amino acids. J gave up 2 bases and V 5 bases, and 6 bases lay outside the gene matches. Looked up from germline, CDR1 is SGHTA and CDR2 is FQGNSA. The CDR3 DNA reads TGTGCCAGCAGCGCGCGACTAGCCGCCTACGAGCAGTACTTC. This codes for CASSARLAAYEQYF.

Concerning this clonotype itself: A much larger clone lies one base from this, so it may be a read error. Likely a read error: the CDR3 ends without its conserved phenylalanine or tryptophan. The V and J genes are TRBV4-1 and TRBJ1-5, with D hard to call. CDR1 MGHRA and CDR2 YSYEKL come from the germline V gene. The CDR3 has 14 residues. Trimming left V 0 bases short and J 7 bases short, with 10 bases between. The DNA for the CDR3 is TGCGCCAGCAGCCAAGAGGAGTTTGGCCAGCCCCAGCATCTT. Amino acids: CASSQEEFGQPQHL.

This clonotype is labeled as medium-sized. CDR3 bases: TGCAGTGCCAAGGGACTATCCTCCTACGAGCAGTACTTC. Its translation is CSAKGLSSYEQYF. The chain has TRBV20-1 and TRBJ2-7, with 7 bases lining up with TRBD2. The V gene's germline CDR1 is DFQATT and CDR2 SNEGSKA (reference sequence). The CDR3 consists of 13 residues. J gave up 0 bases and V 6 bases, and 5 bases lay outside the gene matches.

This clonotype was recorded a few times. The V and J genes are TRBV5-6 and TRBJ2-7; tentatively, D is TRBD2 (6 bases). This CDR3 comprises 14 residues. V lost 1 base and J lost 0, with 8 bases in between. CDR1 is SGHDT, CDR2 YYEEEE, per germline. The CDR3 DNA sequence: TGTGCCAGCAGCTTGCCCGGGGGCTCCTACGAGCAGTACTTC. Residues: CASSLPGGSYEQYF.

This clonotype was seen once. One end of the junction does not line up with germline, which may come from a read error. The rearrangement uses TRBV12-3 or TRBV12-4 and TRBJ2-7; no clear D. The CDR3 length is 14 residues. This CDR3 reads CASSKVSQNYEKYF. In nucleotides, the CDR3 is TGTGCCAGCAGTAAGGTCAGTCAAAACTACGAGAAGTACTTC.

This clonotype was observed many times. The J gene is TRBJ2-5, the V gene TRBV7-2; D is possibly TRBD1 or TRBD2 (5 bases each). This CDR3 region has 14 residues. Trimming cost V 5 bases and J 5 bases, with 15 bases left between them. The V gene's germline CDR1 is SGHTA and CDR2 FQGNSA. CDR3 amino acids: CASSPTRGWETQYF. CDR3 nucleotide sequence: TGTGCCAGCAGCCCCACGAGGGGTTGGGAGACCCAGTACTTC.

Notes on this clonotype: The junction shows a germline mismatch at one end, possibly a read error. This CDR3 reads CARRFSGAPPPSF. The CDR3 nucleotides read TGTGCCCGCCGTTTTTCCGGGGCGCCGCCCCCGTCCTTC. The gene calls are TRBV27 and TRBJ2-5; D assignment may be TRBD1 or TRBD2 (5 bases each). CDR1 is MNHEY, CDR2 SMNVEV, per germline (reference sequence). CDR3 size: 13 residues.

Notes on this clonotype: At one boundary the junction diverges from the germline segment, which might be a read error. The chain employs TRBV12-3 or TRBV12-4 and TRBJ2-4; D uncertain. The CDR3 sequence is 12 residues long. CDR3 sequence: CASTFAKNIKYF. CDR3 DNA sequence: TGTGCCAGCACCTTTGCCAAAAACATTAAGTACTTC.

Details on this clonotype: The CDR3 carries no conserved terminal phenylalanine or tryptophan, so it likely arises from a read error. The rearrangement uses TRBV29-1 and TRBJ2-5; maybe TRBD2 (5 bases). The CDR3 has 15 residues. V was clipped by 5 bases and J by 5 bases, with 21 bases between them. Germline V gene lookup returns CDR1 SQVTM and CDR2 ANQGSEA. The CDR3 protein is CSVRSGKNWDETQYS. The CDR3 nucleotides read TGCAGCGTTAGATCGGGAAAGAATTGGGATGAGACCCAGTACTCC.

About this clonotype: A single base separates this from a much larger clone, so it may be a read error. V usage is TRBV18 and J usage is TRBJ2-3, with 9 bases matching TRBD2. Germline CDR1 is KGHSH and CDR2 is LQKENI. The CDR3 extends over 16 amino acids. V trimming: 3 bases; J trimming: 0 bases; junction bases outside the gene matches: 4. The CDR3 DNA reads as TGTGCCAGCTCACCCGGGACTAGCAGTAGCACAGATACGCAGTATTTT. Its translation is CASSPGTSSSTDTQYF.

This clonotype was detected a few times. The chain couples TRBV10-3 to TRBJ2-3; TRBD2 aligns across 7 bases. The CDR3 contains 12 residues. CDR1 is ENHRY, CDR2 SYGVKD, per germline. The V gene end was trimmed by 7 bases and the J gene end by 4 bases; junction bases not matched to a gene: 2. CDR3 DNA: TGTGCCATCAACGCGGGGGCAGATACGCAGTATTTT. It encodes CAINAGADTQYF.

Regarding this clonotype: This may come from a read error, since a much larger clone is one base off. The chain joins TRBV7-2 to TRBJ2-7, with 7 bases lining up with TRBD2. The CDR3 runs 13 residues. CDR1 SGHTA and CDR2 FQGNSA come from the germline V gene. The DNA of the CDR3 is TGTGCCAGAAGCTTAGCGGGTACGAACGAGCAGTACTTC. Translating it yields CARSLAGTNEQYF. Combining the CDR3 with reference TRBV7-2 and TRBJ2-7 gives the whole variable domain GAGVSQSPSNKVTEKGKDVELRCDPISGHTALYWYRQSLGQGLEFLIYFQGNSAPDKSGLPSDRFSAERTGGSVSTLTIQRTQQEDSAVYLCARSLAGTNEQYFGPGTRLTVT.

V is TRBV19 and J is TRBJ2-4; weak D call: TRBD2 (6 bases). The V gene's germline CDR1 is LNHDA and CDR2 SQIVND (reference sequence). V lost 6 bases to trimming and J lost 4 bases, with 13 bases between them. The CDR3 contains 14 residues. CDR3 region: CASSPEGLKNIQYF. For the CDR3, the DNA is TGTGCCAGTAGCCCCGAGGGACTTAAAAACATTCAGTACTTC.

In its sample, this clonotype was seen many times. The chain has TRBV5-1 and TRBJ2-5; a weak D match, TRBD1 (5 bases). V lost 2 bases to trimming and J lost 4 bases, with 15 bases between them. CDR1 is SGHRS, CDR2 YFSETQ, per germline. The CDR3 is made up of 15 amino acids. CDR3 sequence (DNA): TGCGCCAGCAGCTTAGTTGCCGATAGGGGAGAGACCCAGTACTTC. Amino acids: CASSLVADRGETQYF.

This clonotype appeared a few times. This chain joins TRBV5-4 and TRBJ2-7; D gene uncertain. The germline V gene encodes CDR1 SGHNT and CDR2 YYREEE (reference sequence). The V and J ends lost 4 bases and 6 bases respectively, with 8 bases between them. CDR3 length: 11 residues. This CDR3 is CASSAYGEQYF. The CDR3 DNA follows: TGTGCCAGCAGCGCTTACGGCGAGCAGTACTTC. The full variable domain, with the rest looked up from reference TRBV5-4 and TRBJ2-7, is ETGVTQSPTHLIKTRGQQVTLRCSSQSGHNTVSWYQQALGQGPQFIFQYYREEENGRGNFPPRFSGLQFPNYSSELNVNALELDDSALYLCASSAYGEQYFGPGTRLTVT.

This clonotype showed up many times. The chain couples TRBV6-1 to TRBJ1-1, with 8 positions matching TRBD1. V lost 8 bases, J lost 3 bases, and 8 bases stayed unmatched. CDR3 length: 14 residues. Per the germline V gene, CDR1 is MNHNS and CDR2 is SASEGT. CDR3 protein: CASEQGGHDTEAFF. The DNA for the CDR3 is TGTGCCAGCGAACAGGGGGGTCATGACACTGAAGCTTTCTTT.

The rearrangement links TRBV19 to TRBJ2-3, with 10 bases fitting TRBD2. Germline CDR1 reads LNHDA; CDR2 reads SQIVND (reference sequence). V lost 7 bases, J lost 5 bases, and 18 bases stayed unmatched. CDR3 length: 18 residues. CDR3 sequence reads: CASTKNRGTSVAIDTQYF. The CDR3 bases are TGTGCCAGTACCAAAAACCGCGGGACTAGCGTCGCCATAGATACGCAGTATTTT.

This clonotype was observed at least ten times. This chain joins TRBV10-3 and TRBJ2-3; 11 nucleotides agree with TRBD1. Trimming took 3 bases from V and 4 from J; bases not matched to a gene: 6. CDR1 ENHRY and CDR2 SYGVKD come from the germline V gene. The CDR3 extends over 16 amino acids. The CDR3 nucleotides are TGTGCCATCAGTGATCCGGGACAGGGGGGGCCAGATACGCAGTATTTT. It is translated as CAISDPGQGGPDTQYF.

The table lists this clonotype with many counts. The chain uses TRBV3-1 and TRBJ1-4, with 9 bases matching TRBD1. V trimming: 4 bases; J trimming: 7 bases; junction bases outside the gene matches: 16. Germline loops: CDR1 LGHDT, CDR2 YNNKEL (reference sequence). The CDR3 has 18 amino acids. The CDR3 DNA follows: TGTGCCAGCAGCCCCCCCACGGGACAGGGAGTCGTCGGTGAAAAACTGTTTTTT. Amino acid sequence: CASSPPTGQGVVGEKLFF.

As concerns this clonotype: A read error may account for a junction end that differs from germline. V gene TRBV4-1 combines with J gene TRBJ1-4, with 8 bases lining up with TRBD1. The CDR3 is 14 residues long. The germline V gene has CDR1 MGHRA and CDR2 YSYEKL. DNA of the CDR3: TGCCCCAGCAGCCAAGACAGGGGTAATGACAAACTGTTTTTT. Residues: CPSSQDRGNDKLFF.

In this sample, this clonotype turned up a few times. This chain uses TRBV12-3 or TRBV12-4 with TRBJ1-1; no clear D gene. The CDR3 has 13 residues. Trimming took off 3 bases at V and 3 bases at J, with 8 bases between the two ends. The CDR3 is CASSFGQHTEAFF. The CDR3 nucleotides are TGTGCCAGCAGTTTTGGTCAACACACTGAAGCTTTCTTT.

This clonotype has ten or more counts. J is TRBJ2-7 and V is TRBV6-1; D tentatively fits TRBD1 or TRBD2 (5 bases each). The CDR3 has 12 residues. Between the trimmed V and J ends, which lost 2 bases and 6 bases, there was a span of 8 bases. CDR1 and CDR2 (germline): MNHNS, SASEGT. Here the CDR3 DNA reads TGTGCCAGCAGTGAAATAGGGACCGAGCAGTACTTC. Amino acids: CASSEIGTEQYF.